This T cell receptor beta chain was recorded in a study of T cells in Graves' hyperthyroidism and ophthalmopathy. Whole-study findings and limits: A median around 6.4 months before onset, the model predicted ophthalmopathy.

Notes on this clonotype: Its matching antigen is unknown.

The CDR3 is 16 amino acids. V lost 4 bases, J lost 3 bases, and 18 bases lay in between. CDR1 is MGHRA and CDR2 is YSYEKL in the germline V gene. Subjects aged 18 to 65 presented with newly diagnosed hyperthyroidism of less than 2 months' duration. Every diagnosis used clinical symptoms, serum thyroxine and TRAb, thyroid ultrasound and orbital computed tomography. Researchers took RNA transcripts and amplified the TCR beta CDR3 regions from them. HTBI primers were used for first-round RT-PCR of the TCR CDR3. Each CDR3 protein is one row after TCRdb ran MiXCR on the multiplex PCR reads. The sample includes 350,000 to 400,000 distinct CDR3 sequences, about a fifth of them seen just once.

This sequence joins TRBV4-1 and TRBJ2-5, with D perhaps TRBD1 (6 bases). The sequence came from a woman in her late teens or twenties with Graves' hyperthyroidism. The material sequenced was blood. The CDR3 DNA reads TGCGCCAGCAGCCTTCAAACGGGACACCGGGAAGAGACCCAGTACTTC. Translation gives CASSLQTGHREETQYF.